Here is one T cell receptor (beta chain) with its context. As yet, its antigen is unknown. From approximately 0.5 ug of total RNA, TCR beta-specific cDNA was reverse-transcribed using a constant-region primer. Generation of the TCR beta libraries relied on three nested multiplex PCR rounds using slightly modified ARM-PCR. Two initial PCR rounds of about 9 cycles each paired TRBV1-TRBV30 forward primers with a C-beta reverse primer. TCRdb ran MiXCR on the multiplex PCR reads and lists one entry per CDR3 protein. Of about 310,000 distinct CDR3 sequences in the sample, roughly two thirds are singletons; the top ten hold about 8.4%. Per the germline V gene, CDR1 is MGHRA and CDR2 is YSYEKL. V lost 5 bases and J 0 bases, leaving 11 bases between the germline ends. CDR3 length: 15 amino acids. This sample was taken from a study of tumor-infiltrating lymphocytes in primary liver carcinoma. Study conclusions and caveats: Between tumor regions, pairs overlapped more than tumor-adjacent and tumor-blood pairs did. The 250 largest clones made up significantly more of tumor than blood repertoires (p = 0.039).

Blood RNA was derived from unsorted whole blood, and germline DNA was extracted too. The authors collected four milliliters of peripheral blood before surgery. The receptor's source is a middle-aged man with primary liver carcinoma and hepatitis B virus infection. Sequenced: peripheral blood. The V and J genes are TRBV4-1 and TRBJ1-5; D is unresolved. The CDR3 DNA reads TGCGCCAGCAGCTGGGATAAGAATAGCAATCAGCCCCAGCATTTT. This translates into CASSWDKNSNQPQHF.